This paragraph covers one TCR beta chain sequence. No cognate antigen has been identified for it. Per-base qualities were not stored, and no clone one base away is much larger. The sample is drawn from a study of blood T cell repertoires in COVID-19 (dated by TCRdb to about 2020). Background on the whole study: Samples covering the acute and convalescent phases of COVID-19 were provided by collaborators in the United States, Italy and Spain. The prospective study material was composed of cDNA or gDNA derived from T cells, B-cell-depleted T cells, or PBMCs. Subjects who had been exposed to COVID-19, were actively infected with it, or had recovered from it provided the deeply sampled blood TCRbeta repertoires that made up the dataset. The repertoires were released in a freely available public database intended as a resource for research on the immune response to SARS-CoV-2. Samples came from the ongoing ImmuneRACE study (first 160 participants) plus 1,254 subjects from 6 global collaborators. The sample metadata nearly always contained a de-identified subject ID, COVID-19 status, age in years and sex. HLA class I and class II types, where available, came from metadata supplied by the sample provider rather than from assay-based typing. The full study reports these points: How much clinical and demographic metadata was included differed by source and by participant, and the metadata was provided uncurated.

Enrolling through a virtual design, the prospective study's participants ranged in age from roughly 18 to 95 years and lived across 24 United States geographic areas. In the prospective study, cohorts were assigned on the basis of participant-reported clinical history obtained from a screening survey and a study questionnaire. ImmuneRACE Cohort 3 recovered participants were defined by two consecutive negative NP/OP PCR tests, healthcare professional clearance, or symptom resolution. In the prospective study, whole blood, serum and a nasopharyngeal or oropharyngeal swab were collected from each participant by mobile phlebotomists. Over a roughly 2-month period, participants in the prospective study had the option of providing additional blood draws and questionnaires. Before DNA extraction, blood samples from the prospective study were shipped at room temperature or frozen. TCRbeta CDR3 regions were amplified from genomic DNA by means of the immunoSEQ Assay, a bias-controlled multiplex PCR. From the authors' description of their analysis: The number of nucleated cells in each sample was estimated by amplification of reference gene primers within the assay. To quantify the absolute abundance of each unique TCRbeta CDR3 rearrangement, sequence reads were collapsed and filtered. For each sample, productive Simpson clonality was calculated by taking the square root of Simpson's diversity index across productive rearrangements. The source is immuneACCESS, and TCRdb retained only in-frame sequences with V and J called. Part of the clones is not carried over; for the studies checked, unresolved V genes explain less than half of this, and the remainder is unexplained. The V and J calls and clone size are taken from that table; D and trimming were inferred from the DNA. The sample records over 250,000 clones, around nine tenths of which are singletons. Together, the top ten hold 1.5% to 2% of the sample.

The V end gives up 1 base and the J end 3 bases, leaving 5 bases in the junction not matched to a gene. CDR1 and CDR2, looked up from the germline V gene, are LGHNA and YNFKEQ. Measured from the cysteine to the phenylalanine, the CDR3 is 16 residues long. Just CDR3 DNA is preserved here, 48 bases in frame from base 1. The rearranged chain carries TRBV4-2 and TRBJ2-3, with 9 bases aligning to TRBD2. The source material was PBMCs or T cells enriched from blood (not recorded which). The clonotype originates from a woman in her sixties or seventies who had recovered from COVID-19. The bases are TGTGCCAGCAGCCAAGGGGCGGGGGGGCAAACAGATACGCAGTATTTT. Translated, this is CASSQGAGGQTDTQYF.